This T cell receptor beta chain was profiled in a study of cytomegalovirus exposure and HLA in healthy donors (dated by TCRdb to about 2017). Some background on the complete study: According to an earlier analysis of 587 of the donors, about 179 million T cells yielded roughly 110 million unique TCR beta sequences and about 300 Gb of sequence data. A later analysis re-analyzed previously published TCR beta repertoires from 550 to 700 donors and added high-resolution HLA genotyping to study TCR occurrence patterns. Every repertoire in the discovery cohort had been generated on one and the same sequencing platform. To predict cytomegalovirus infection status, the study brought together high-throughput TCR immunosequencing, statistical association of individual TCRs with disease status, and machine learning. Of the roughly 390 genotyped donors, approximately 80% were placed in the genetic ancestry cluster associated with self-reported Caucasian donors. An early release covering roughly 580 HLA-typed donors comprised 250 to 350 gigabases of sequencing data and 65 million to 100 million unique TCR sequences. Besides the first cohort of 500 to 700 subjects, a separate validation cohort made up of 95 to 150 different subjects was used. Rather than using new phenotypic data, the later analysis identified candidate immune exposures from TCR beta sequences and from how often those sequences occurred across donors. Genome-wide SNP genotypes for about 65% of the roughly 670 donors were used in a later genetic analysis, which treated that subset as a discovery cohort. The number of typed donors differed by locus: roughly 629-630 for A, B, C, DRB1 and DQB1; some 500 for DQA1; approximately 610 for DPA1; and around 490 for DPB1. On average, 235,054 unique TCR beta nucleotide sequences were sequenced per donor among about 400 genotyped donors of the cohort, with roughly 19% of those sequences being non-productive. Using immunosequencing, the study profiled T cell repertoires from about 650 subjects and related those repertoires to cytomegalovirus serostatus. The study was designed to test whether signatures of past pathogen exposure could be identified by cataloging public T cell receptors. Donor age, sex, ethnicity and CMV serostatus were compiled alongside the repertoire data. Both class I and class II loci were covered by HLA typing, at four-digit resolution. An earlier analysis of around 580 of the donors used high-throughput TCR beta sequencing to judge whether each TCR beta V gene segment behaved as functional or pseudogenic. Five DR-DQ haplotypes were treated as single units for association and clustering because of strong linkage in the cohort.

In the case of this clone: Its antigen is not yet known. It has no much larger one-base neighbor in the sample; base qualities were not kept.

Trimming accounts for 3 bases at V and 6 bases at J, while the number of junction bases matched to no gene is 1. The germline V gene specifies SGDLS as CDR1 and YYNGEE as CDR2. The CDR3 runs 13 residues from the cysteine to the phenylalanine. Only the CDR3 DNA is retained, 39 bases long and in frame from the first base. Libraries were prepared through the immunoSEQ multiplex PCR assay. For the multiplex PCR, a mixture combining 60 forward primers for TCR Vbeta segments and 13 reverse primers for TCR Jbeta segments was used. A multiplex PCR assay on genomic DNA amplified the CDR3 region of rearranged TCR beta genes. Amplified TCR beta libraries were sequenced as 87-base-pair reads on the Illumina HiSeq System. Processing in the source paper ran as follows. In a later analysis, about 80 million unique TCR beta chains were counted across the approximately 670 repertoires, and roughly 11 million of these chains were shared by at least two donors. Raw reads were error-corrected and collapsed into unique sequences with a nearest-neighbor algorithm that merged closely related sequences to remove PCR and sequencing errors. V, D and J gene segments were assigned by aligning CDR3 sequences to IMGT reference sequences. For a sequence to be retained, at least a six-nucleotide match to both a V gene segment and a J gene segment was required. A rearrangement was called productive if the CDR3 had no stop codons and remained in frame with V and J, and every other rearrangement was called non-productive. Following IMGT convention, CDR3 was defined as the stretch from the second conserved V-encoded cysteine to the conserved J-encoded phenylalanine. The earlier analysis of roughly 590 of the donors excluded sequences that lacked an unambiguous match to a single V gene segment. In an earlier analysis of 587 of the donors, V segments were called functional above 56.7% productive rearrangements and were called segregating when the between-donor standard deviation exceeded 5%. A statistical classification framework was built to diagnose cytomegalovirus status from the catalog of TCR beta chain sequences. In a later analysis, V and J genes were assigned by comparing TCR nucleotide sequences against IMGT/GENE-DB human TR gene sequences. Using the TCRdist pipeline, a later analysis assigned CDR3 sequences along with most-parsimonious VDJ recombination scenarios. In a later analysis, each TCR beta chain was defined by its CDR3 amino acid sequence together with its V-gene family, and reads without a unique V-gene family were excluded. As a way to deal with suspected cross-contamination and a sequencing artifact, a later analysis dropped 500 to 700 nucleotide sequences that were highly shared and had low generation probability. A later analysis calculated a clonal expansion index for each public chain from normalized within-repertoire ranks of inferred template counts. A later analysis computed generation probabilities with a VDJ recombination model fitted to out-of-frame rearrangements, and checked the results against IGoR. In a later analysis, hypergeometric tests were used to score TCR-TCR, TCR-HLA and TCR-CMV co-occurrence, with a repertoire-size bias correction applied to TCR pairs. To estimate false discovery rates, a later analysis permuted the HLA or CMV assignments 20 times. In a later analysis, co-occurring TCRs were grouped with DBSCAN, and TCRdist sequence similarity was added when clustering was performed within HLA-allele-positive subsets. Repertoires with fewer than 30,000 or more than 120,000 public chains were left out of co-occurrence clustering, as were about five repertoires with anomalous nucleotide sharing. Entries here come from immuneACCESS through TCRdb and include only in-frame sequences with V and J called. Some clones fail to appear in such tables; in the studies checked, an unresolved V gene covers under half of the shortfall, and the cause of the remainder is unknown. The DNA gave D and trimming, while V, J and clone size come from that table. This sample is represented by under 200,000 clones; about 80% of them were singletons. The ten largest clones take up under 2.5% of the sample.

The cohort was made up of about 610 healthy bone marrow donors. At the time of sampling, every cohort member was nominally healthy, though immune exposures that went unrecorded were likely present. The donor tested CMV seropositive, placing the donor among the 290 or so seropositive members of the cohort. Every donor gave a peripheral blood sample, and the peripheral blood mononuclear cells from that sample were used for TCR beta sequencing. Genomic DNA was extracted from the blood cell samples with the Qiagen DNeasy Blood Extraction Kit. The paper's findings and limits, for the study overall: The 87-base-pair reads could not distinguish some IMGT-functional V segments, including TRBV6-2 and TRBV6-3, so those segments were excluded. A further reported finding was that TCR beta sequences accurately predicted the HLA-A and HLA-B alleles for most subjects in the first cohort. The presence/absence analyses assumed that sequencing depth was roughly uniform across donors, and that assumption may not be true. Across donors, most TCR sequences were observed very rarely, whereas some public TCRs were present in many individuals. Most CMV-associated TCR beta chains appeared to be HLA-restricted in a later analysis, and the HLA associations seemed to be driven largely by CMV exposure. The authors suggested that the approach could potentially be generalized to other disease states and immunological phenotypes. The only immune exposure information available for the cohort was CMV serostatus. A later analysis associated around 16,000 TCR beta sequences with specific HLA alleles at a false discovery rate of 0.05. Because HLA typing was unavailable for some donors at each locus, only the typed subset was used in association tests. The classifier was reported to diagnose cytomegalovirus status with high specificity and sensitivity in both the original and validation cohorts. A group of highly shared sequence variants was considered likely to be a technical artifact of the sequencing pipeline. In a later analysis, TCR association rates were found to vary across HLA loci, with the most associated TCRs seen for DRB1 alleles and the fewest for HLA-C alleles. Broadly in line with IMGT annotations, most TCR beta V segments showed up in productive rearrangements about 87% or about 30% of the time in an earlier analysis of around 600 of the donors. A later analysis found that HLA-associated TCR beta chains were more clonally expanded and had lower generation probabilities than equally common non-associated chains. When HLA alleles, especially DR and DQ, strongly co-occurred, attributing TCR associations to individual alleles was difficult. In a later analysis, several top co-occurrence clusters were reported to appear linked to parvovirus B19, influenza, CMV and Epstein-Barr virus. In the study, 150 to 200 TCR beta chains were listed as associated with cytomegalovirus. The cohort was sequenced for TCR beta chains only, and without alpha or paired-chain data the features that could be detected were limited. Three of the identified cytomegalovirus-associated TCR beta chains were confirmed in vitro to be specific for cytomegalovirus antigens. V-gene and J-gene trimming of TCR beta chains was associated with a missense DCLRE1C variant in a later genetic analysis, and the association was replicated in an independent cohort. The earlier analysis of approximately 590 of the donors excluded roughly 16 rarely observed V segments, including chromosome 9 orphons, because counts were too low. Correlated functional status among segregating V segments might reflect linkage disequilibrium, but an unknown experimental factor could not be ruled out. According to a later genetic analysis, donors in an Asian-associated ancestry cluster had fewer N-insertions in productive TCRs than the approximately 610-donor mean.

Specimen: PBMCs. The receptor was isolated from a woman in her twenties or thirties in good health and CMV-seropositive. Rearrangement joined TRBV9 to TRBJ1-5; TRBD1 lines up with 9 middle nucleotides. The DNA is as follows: TGTGCCAGCAGCGGACAGGGGGGTCAGCCCCAGCATTTT. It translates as CASSGQGGQPQHF.